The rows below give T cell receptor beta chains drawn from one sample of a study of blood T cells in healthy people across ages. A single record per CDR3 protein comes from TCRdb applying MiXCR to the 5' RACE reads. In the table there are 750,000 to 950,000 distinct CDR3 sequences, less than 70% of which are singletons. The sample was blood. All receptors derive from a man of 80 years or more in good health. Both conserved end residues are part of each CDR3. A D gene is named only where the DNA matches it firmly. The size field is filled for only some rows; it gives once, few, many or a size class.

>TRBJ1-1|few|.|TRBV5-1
TGCGCCAGCAGAATTACACGGGGGGAGCAAACTGAAGCTTTCTTT
CASRITRGEQTEAFF
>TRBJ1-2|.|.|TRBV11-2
TGTGCCAGCAGAGCTCCCGGCACAGGGAACTATGGCTACACCTTC
CASRAPGTGNYGYTF
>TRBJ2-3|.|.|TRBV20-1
TGCAGTGCTACCAAGACAGATACGCAGTATTTT
CSATKTDTQYF
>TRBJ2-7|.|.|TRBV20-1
TGCAGTGCTATCACCCCTCGGGGGAGAAACGAGCAGTACTTC
CSAITPRGRNEQYF
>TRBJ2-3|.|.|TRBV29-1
TGCAGCGCTATGAAGGGGTCTAAAGGGGCAGATACGCAGTATTTT
CSAMKGSKGADTQYF
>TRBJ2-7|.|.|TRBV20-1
TGCAGTGCACCCCGACAGGCAAGCTCCTACGAGCAGTACTTC
CSAPRQASSYEQYF
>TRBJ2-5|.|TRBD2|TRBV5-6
TGTGCCAGCAGCCCGGGACTAGCGGCCTTCCAGGGCGAGACCCAGTACTTC
CASSPGLAAFQGETQYF
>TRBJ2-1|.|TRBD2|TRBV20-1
TGCAGTGCCGCGGGAGGTCGGCAGTTCTTC
CSAAGGRQFF
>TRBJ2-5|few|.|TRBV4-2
TGTGCCAGCAGCCAACCAGACAGAGAGACCCAGTACTTC
CASSQPDRETQYF
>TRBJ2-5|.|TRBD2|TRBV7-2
TGTGCCAGCAGCTTAGTGGCTAGCGGGAGGGCCCGGAATGAGCAGTACTTC
CASSLVASGRARNEQYF
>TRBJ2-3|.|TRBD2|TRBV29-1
TGCAGCGTTGAAGATGGGAGGGGTAACAGATACGCGTATTTT
CSVEDGRGNRYAYF
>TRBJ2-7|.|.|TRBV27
TGTGCCAGCAGTTTATTTCACAGGGCCTACGAGCAGTACTTC
CASSLFHRAYEQYF
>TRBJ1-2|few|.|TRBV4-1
TGCGCCAGCAGCCAAGGGCCCGGGCAAGTCAACTATGGCTACACCTTC
CASSQGPGQVNYGYTF
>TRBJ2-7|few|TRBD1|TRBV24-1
TGTGCCACCAGTGGGACTCGTCTCGGGACAGGGATTGACGAGCAGTACTTC
CATSGTRLGTGIDEQYF
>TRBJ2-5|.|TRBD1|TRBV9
TGTGCCAGCAGCGTAGGGTCAGCAGGGGGAGAGACCCAGTACTTC
CASSVGSAGGETQYF
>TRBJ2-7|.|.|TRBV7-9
TGTGCCAGCAGCTCCAAGGTACCAGGAGCTCCGGACGAGCAGTACTTC
CASSSKVPGAPDEQYF
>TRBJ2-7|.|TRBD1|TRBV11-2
TGTGCCAGCAGCCCGACAGGGGGCGGGAACTACGAGCAGTACTTC
CASSPTGGGNYEQYF
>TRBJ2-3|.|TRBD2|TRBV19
TGTGCCAGTAATACAGTCGGGAGGGCAGATACGCAGTATTTT
CASNTVGRADTQYF
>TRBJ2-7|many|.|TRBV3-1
TGTGCCAGCAGCTTAAGGAGCTCCTACGAGCAGTACTTC
CASSLRSSYEQYF
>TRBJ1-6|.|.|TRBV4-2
TGTGCCAGCAGCCAAGATGGACCGACGAGCTCCTATAATTCACCCCTCCACTTT
CASSQDGPTSSYNSPLHF
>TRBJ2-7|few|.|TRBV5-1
TGCGCCAGCAGCTTGGGGCTAACATCCCCCTACGAGCAGTACTTC
CASSLGLTSPYEQYF
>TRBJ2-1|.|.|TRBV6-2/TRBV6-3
TGTGCCAGCAGGGAGGGGGGTTGGGGTTACAATGAGCAGTTCTTC
CASREGGWGYNEQFF
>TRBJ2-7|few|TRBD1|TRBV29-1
TGCAGCGTTGAGACAGGGCCCTACGAGCAGTACTTC
CSVETGPYEQYF
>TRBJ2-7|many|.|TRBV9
TGTGCCAGCAGCCTTGAGACGGGTTACGAGCAGTACTTC
CASSLETGYEQYF
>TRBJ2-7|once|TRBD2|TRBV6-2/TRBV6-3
TGTGCCAGCCATTCCGGGGGACGGGAGGGCTACGAGCAGTACTTC
CASHSGGREGYEQYF
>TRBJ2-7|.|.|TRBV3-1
TGTGCCAGCAGCCAAGAAGCGCCGGGGGCTTTCAATGAGCAGTACTTC
CASSQEAPGAFNEQYF
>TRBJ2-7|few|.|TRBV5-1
TGCGCCAGCAGCTTCGCAGGGGACAACGAGCAGTACTTC
CASSFAGDNEQYF
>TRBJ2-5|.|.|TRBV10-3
TGTGCCATCAGCCCTGATCGGGACAACCTGGATGAGCAGTACTTC
CAISPDRDNLDEQYF
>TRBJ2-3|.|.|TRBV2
TGTGCCAGCAGCATAGTGGCAGATACGCAGTATTTT
CASSIVADTQYF
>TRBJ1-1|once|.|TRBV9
TGTGCCAGCAGCCCGGCTAACGGGGGCGAAGCTTTCTTT
CASSPANGGEAFF
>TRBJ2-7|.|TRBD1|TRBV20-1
TGCAGTGCTAGTTTGGACAGGGGGCGCGAGCAGTACTTC
CSASLDRGREQYF
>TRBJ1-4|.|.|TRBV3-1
TGTGCCAGCAGCCAAGGAGGAGGGTGGGAAAAACTGTTTTTT
CASSQGGGWEKLFF
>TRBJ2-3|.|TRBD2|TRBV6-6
TGTGCCAGCCGACAGCATTGGACTAGCGGGAGCACAGATACGCAGTATTTT
CASRQHWTSGSTDTQYF
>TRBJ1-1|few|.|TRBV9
TGTGCCAGCAGCGTATCCGGGGGCGTTAGGACTGAAGCTTTCTTT
CASSVSGGVRTEAFF
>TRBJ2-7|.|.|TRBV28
TGTGCCAGCAGTTTTAGCAGAAGGACCGAGCAGTACTTC
CASSFSRRTEQYF
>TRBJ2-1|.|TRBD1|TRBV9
TGTGCCAGCAGCGTAACTACAGGGGGCTACAATGAGCAGTTCTTC
CASSVTTGGYNEQFF
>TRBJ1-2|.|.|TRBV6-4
TGTGCCAGCAGGGGAGGGGGCTATGGCTACACCTTC
CASRGGGYGYTF
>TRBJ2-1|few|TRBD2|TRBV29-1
TGCAGCGCCCTCCTAGCGGGAGTGGCGGGTGAGCAGTTCTTC
CSALLAGVAGEQFF
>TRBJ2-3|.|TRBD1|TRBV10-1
TGCGCCAGCAGTGGGCCCGGGACAGGGGGCTATTGGCACAGAGACGCGTATTTT
CASSGPGTGGYWHRDAYF
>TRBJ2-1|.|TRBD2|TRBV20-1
TGCAGTGCTGCGACTAGCGGGGCGAATGAGCAGTTCTTC
CSAATSGANEQFF
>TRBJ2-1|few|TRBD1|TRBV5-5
TGTGCCAGCAGCCCATCTAAAGGGACAGGGTCTATAGATGAGCAGTTCTTC
CASSPSKGTGSIDEQFF
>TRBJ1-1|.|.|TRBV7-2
TGTGCCAGCAGCTTACAAAGGGCTCGAATTGCTTTCTTT
CASSLQRARIAFF
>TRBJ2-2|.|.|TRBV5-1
TGCGCCAGCAGCTCTGTAGCGAGCACCGGGGAGCTGTTTTTT
CASSSVASTGELFF
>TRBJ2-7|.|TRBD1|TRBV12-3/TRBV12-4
TGTGCCAGCACCTACCCGGACAGGGGGTCCAACGAGCAGTACTTC
CASTYPDRGSNEQYF
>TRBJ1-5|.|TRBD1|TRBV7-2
TGTGCCAGCAGCGGACAGGGAGAAGGTCGCAATCAGCCCCAGCATTTT
CASSGQGEGRNQPQHF
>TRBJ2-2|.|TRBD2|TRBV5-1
TGCGCCAGCAGTCCCGGGACTAGCGCTCCGAACACCGGGGAGCTGTTTTTT
CASSPGTSAPNTGELFF
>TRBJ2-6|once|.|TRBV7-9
TGTGCCAGCAGCCCCTCGGGGAAGGGTGGGGCCAACGTCCTGACTTTC
CASSPSGKGGANVLTF
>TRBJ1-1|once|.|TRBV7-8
TGTGCCAGCAGCTCCGCAACGGACACTGAAGCTTTCTTT
CASSSATDTEAFF
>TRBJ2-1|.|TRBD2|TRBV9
TGTGCCAGCAGCCCCCAGGCTAGCGGTTACAATGAGCAGTTCTTC
CASSPQASGYNEQFF
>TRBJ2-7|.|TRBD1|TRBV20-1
TGCAGTGCCATCACTCCCCACGGGACAGGGGGTTACGAGCAGTACTTC
CSAITPHGTGGYEQYF
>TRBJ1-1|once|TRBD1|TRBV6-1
TGTGCCAGCAGGGGACAGGGGGCTATTCCGAACACTGAAGCTTTCTTT
CASRGQGAIPNTEAFF
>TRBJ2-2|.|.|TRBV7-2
TGTGCCAGCAAAGATGGTTCGGGGCTGGGAGCGTGGACCGGGGAGCTGTTTTTT
CASKDGSGLGAWTGELFF
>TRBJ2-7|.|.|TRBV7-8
TGTGCCAGCAGCTTAGCCCACAGGCTCTACGAGCAGTACTTC
CASSLAHRLYEQYF
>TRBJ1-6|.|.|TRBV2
TGTGCCAGCAGGGTCGGGACAATTGGTAATTCACCCCTCCACTTT
CASRVGTIGNSPLHF
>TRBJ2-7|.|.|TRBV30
TGTGCCTGGAGTGTACAGGGTTCCCACGAGCAGTACTTC
CAWSVQGSHEQYF
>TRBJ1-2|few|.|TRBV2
TGTGCCAGCACCGAAGGCTCGAGGACGGGTGGCTACACCTTC
CASTEGSRTGGYTF